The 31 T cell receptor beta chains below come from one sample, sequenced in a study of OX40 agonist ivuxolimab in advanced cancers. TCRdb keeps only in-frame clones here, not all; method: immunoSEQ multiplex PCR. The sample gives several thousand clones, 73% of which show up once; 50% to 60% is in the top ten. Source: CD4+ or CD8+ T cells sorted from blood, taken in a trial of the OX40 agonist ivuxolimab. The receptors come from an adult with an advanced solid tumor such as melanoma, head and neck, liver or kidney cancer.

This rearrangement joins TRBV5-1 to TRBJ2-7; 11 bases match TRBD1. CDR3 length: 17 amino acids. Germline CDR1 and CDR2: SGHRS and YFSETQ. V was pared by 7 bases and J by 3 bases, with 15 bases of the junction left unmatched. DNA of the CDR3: TGCGCCAGCTCGCCATTGCCGGGGACAGGGGGAAGCTACGAGCAGTACTTC. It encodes CASSPLPGTGGSYEQYF.

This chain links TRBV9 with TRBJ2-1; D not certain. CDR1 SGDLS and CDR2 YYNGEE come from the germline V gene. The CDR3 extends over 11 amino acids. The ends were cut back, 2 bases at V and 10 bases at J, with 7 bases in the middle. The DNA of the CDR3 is TGTGCCAGCAGCGTCGGCGTGGAGCAGTTCTTC. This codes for CASSVGVEQFF.

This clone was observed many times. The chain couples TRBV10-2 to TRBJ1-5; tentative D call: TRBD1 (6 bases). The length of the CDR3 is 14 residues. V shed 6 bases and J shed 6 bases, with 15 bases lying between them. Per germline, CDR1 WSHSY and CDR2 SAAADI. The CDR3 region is CASSEVGGVQPQHF. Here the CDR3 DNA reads TGCGCCAGCAGCGAAGTAGGGGGAGTTCAGCCCCAGCATTTT.

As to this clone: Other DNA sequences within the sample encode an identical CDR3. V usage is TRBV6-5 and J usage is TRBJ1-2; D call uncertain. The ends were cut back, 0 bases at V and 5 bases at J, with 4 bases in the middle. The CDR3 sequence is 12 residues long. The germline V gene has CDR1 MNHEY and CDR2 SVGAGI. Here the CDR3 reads CASSYSGYGYTF. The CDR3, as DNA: TGTGCCAGCAGTTACTCGGGGTATGGCTACACCTTC.

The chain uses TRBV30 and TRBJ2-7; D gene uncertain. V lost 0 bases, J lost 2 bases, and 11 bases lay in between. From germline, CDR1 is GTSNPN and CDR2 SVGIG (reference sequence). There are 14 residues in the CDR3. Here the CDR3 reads CAWSVRPYPYEQYF. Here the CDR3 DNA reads TGTGCCTGGAGTGTAAGACCTTACCCCTACGAGCAGTACTTC.

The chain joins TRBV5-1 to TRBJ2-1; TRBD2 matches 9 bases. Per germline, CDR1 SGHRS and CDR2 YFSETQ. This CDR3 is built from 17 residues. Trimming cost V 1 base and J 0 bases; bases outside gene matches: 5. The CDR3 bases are TGCGCCAGCAGCTTGAACGGACTAGCGTCCTCCTACAATGAGCAGTTCTTC. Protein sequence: CASSLNGLASSYNEQFF. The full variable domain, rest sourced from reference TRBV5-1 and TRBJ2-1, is KAGVTQTPRYLIKTRGQQVTLSCSPISGHRSVSWYQQTPGQGLQFLFEYFSETQRNKGNFPGRFSGRQFSNSRSEMNVSTLELGDSALYLCASSLNGLASSYNEQFFGPGTRLTVL.

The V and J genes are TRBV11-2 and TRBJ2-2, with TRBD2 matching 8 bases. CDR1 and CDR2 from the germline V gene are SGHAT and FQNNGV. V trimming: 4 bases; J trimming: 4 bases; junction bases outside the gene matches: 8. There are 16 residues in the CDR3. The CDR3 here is CASSSLAEYGTGELFF. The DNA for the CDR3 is TGTGCCAGCAGCTCACTAGCGGAGTACGGCACCGGGGAGCTGTTTTTT.

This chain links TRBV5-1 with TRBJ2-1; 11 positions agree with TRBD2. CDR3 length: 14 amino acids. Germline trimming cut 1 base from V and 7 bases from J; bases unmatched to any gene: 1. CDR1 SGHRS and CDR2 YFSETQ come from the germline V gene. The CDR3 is CASSLTSGRNEQFF. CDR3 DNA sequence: TGCGCCAGCAGCTTGACTAGCGGGAGAAATGAGCAGTTCTTC.

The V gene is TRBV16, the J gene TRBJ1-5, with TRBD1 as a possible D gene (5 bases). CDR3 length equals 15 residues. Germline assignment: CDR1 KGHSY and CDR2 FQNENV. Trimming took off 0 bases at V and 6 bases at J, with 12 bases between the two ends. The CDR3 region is CASSQSAGLRQPQHF. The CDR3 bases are TGTGCCAGCAGCCAATCGGCGGGGCTTCGTCAGCCCCAGCATTTT.

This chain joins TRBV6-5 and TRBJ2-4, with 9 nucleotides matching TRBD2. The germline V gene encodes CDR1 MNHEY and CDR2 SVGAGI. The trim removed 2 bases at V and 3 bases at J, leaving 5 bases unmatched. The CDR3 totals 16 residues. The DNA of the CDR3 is TGTGCCAGCAGTTACGTGACTAGCGGAGGCAAAAACATTCAGTACTTC. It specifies CASSYVTSGGKNIQYF.

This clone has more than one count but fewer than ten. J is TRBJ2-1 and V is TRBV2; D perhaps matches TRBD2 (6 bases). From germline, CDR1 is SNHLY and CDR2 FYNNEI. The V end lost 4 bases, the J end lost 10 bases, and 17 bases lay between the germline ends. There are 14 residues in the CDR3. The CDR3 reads CASSASGTLPEQFF. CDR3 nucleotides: TGTGCCAGCAGTGCCTCAGGGACTTTACCCGAGCAGTTCTTC.

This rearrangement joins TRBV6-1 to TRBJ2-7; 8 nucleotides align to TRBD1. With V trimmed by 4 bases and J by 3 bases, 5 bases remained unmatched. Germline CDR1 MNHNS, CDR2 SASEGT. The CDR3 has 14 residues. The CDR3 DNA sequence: TGTGCCAGCAGTGCGTTAGGACAGGGCTACGAGCAGTACTTC. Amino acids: CASSALGQGYEQYF.

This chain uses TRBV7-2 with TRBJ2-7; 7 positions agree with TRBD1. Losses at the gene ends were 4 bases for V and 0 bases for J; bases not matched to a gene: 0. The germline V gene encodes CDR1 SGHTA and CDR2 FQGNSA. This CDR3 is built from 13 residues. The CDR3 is CASSWDSSYEQYF. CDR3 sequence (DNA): TGTGCCAGCAGCTGGGACAGCTCCTACGAGCAGTACTTC.

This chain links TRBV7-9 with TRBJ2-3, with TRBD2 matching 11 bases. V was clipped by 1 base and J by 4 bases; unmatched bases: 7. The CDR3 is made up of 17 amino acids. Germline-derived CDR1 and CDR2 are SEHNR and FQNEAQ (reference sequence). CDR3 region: CASSLDDSGRAADTQYF. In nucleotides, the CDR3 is TGTGCCAGCAGCTTAGATGATAGCGGGAGGGCCGCAGATACGCAGTATTTT.

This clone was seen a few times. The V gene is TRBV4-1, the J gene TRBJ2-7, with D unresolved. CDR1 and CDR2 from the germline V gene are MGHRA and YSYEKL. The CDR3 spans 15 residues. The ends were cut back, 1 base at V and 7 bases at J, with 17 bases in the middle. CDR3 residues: CASSQGESPLLEQYF. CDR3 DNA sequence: TGCGCCAGCAGCCAAGGTGAGAGCCCCCTCTTGGAGCAGTACTTC.

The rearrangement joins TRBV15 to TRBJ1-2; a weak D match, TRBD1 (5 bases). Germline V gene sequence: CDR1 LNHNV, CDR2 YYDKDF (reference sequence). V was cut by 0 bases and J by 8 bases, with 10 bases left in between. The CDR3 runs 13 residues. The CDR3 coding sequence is TGTGCCACCAGCAGAGATCCAGGGAAAGGCTACACCTTC. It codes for CATSRDPGKGYTF.

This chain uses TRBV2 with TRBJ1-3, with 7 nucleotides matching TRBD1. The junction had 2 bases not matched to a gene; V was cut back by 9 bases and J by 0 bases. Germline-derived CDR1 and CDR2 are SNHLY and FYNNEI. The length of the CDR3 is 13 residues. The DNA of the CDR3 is TGTGCCAGAACAGGGGACTCTGGAAACACCATATATTTT. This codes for CARTGDSGNTIYF. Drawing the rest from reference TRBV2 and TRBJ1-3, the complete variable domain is EPEVTQTPSHQVTQMGQEVILRCVPISNHLYFYWYRQILGQKVEFLVSFYNNEISEKSEIFDDQFSVERPDGSNFTLKIRSTKLEDSAMYFCARTGDSGNTIYFGEGSWLTVV.

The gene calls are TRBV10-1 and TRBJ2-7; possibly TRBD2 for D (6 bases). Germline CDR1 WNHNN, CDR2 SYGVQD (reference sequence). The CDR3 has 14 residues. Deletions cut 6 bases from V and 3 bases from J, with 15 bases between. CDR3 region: CASSGRGTHYEQYF. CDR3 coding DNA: TGCGCCAGCAGCGGTAGAGGGACTCACTACGAGCAGTACTTC.

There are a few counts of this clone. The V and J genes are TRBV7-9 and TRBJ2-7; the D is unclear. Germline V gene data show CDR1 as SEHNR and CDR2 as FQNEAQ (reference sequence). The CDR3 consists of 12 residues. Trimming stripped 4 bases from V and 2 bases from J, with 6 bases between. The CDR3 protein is CASSWIAYEQYF. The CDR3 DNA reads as TGTGCCAGCAGCTGGATAGCCTACGAGCAGTACTTC.

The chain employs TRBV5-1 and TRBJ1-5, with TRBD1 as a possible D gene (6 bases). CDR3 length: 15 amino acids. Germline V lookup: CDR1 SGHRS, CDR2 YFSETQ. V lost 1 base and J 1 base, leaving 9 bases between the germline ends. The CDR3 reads CASSLSGASNQPQHF. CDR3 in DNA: TGCGCCAGCAGCTTGTCGGGGGCAAGCAATCAGCCCCAGCATTTT. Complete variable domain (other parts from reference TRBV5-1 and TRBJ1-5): KAGVTQTPRYLIKTRGQQVTLSCSPISGHRSVSWYQQTPGQGLQFLFEYFSETQRNKGNFPGRFSGRQFSNSRSEMNVSTLELGDSALYLCASSLSGASNQPQHFGDGTRLSIL.

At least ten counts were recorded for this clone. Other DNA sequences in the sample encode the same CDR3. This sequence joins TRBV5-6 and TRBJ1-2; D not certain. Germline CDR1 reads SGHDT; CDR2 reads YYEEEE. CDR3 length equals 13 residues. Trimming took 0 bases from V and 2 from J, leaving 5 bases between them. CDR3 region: CASSLGRNYGYTF. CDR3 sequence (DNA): TGTGCCAGCAGCTTGGGACGAAACTATGGCTACACCTTC.

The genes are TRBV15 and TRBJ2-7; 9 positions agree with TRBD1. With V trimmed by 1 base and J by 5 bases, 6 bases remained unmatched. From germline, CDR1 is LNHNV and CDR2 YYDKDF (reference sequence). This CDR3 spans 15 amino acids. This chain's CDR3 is CATSRAGTGINEQYF. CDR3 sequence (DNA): TGTGCCACCAGCAGAGCCGGGACAGGGATAAACGAGCAGTACTTC.

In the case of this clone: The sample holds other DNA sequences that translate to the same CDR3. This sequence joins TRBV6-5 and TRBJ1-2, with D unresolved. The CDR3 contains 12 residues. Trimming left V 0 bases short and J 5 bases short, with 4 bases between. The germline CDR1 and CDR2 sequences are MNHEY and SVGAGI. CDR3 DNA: TGTGCCAGCAGTTACTCAGGGTATGGCTACACCTTC. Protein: CASSYSGYGYTF.

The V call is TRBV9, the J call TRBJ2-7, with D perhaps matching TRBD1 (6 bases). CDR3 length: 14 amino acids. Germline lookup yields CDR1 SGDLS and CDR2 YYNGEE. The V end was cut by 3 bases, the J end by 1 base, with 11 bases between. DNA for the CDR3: TGTGCCAGCAGCGCCAAAGGACAGTCCTACGAGCAGTACTTC. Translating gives CASSAKGQSYEQYF.

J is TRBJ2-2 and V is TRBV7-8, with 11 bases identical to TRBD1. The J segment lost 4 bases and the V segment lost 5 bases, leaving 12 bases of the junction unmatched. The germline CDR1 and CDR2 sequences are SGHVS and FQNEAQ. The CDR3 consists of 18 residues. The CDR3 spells CASSPFDGQGAFTGELFF. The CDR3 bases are TGTGCCAGCAGCCCGTTCGATGGACAGGGGGCTTTCACCGGGGAGCTGTTTTTT.

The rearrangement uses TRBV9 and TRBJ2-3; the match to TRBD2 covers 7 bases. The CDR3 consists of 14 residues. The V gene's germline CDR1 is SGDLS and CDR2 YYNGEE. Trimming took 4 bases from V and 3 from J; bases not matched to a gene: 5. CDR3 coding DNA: TGTGCCAGCAGCTACGGACTAGGGACAGATACGCAGTATTTT. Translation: CASSYGLGTDTQYF.

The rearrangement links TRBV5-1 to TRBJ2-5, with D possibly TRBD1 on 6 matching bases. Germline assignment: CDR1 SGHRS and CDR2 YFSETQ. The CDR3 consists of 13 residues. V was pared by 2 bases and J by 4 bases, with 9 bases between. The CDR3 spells CASSFGRGETQYF. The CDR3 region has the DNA TGCGCCAGCAGCTTCGGCAGGGGAGAGACCCAGTACTTC. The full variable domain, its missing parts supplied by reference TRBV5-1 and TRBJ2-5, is KAGVTQTPRYLIKTRGQQVTLSCSPISGHRSVSWYQQTPGQGLQFLFEYFSETQRNKGNFPGRFSGRQFSNSRSEMNVSTLELGDSALYLCASSFGRGETQYFGPGTRLLVL.

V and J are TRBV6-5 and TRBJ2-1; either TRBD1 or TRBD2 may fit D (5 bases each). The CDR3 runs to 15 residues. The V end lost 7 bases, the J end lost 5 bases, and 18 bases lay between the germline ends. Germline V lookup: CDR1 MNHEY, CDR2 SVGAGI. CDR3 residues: CASTNHRDPDNEQFF. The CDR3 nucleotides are TGTGCCAGCACCAATCACCGGGACCCTGACAATGAGCAGTTCTTC.

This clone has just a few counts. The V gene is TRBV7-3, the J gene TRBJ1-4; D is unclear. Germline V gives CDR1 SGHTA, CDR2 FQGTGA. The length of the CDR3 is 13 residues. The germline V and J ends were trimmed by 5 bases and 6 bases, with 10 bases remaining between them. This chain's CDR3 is CASSPKRYEKLFF. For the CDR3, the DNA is TGTGCCAGCAGCCCGAAGCGATATGAAAAACTGTTTTTT.

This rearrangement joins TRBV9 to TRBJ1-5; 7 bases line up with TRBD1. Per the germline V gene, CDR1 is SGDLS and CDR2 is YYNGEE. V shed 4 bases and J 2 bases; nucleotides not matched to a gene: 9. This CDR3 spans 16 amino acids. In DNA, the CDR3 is TGTGCCAGCAGCCCTGGACAGGAGGGAGGCAATCAGCCCCAGCATTTT. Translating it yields CASSPGQEGGNQPQHF.

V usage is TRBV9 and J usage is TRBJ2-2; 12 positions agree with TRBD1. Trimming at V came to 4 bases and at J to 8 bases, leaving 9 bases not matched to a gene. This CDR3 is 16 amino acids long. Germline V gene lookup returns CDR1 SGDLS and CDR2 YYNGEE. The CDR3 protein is CASSPQGTGGSGELFF. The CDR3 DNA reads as TGTGCCAGCAGCCCTCAGGGGACAGGGGGCTCTGGGGAGCTGTTTTTT. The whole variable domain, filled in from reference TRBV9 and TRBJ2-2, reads DSGVTQTPKHLITATGQRVTLRCSPRSGDLSVYWYQQSLDQGLQFLIQYYNGEERAKGNILERFSAQQFPDLHSELNLSSLELGDSALYFCASSPQGTGGSGELFFGEGSRLTVL.